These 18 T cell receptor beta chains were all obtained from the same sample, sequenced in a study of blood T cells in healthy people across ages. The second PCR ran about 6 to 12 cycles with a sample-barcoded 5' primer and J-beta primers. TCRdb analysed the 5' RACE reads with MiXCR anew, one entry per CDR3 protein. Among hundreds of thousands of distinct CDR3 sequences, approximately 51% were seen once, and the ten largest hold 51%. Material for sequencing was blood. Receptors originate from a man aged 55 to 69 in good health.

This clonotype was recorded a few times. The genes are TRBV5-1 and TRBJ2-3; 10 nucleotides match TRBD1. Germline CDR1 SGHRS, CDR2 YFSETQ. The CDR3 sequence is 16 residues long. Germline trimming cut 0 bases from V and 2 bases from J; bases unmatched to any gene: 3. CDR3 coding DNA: TGCGCCAGCAGCTTGGAGGGACAGGGGAACACAGATACGCAGTATTTT. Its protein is CASSLEGQGNTDTQYF.

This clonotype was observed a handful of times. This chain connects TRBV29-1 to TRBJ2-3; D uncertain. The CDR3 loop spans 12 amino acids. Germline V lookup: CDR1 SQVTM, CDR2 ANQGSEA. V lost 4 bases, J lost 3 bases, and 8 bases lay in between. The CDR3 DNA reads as TGCAGCGTTGTGACCGGGACAGATACGCAGTATTTT. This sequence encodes CSVVTGTDTQYF.

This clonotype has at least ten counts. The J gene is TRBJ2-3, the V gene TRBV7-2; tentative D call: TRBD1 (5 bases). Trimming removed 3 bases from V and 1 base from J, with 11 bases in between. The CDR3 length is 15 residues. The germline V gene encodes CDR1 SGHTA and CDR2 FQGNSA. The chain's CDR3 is CASSLTATRTDTQYF. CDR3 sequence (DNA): TGTGCCAGCAGCTTGACAGCCACACGCACAGATACGCAGTATTTT.

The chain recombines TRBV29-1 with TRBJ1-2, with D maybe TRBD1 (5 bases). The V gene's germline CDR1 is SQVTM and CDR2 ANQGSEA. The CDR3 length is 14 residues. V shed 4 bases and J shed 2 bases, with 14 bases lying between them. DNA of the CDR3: TGCAGCGTTGGACCGGGACGGGGGAACTATGGCTACACCTTC. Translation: CSVGPGRGNYGYTF.

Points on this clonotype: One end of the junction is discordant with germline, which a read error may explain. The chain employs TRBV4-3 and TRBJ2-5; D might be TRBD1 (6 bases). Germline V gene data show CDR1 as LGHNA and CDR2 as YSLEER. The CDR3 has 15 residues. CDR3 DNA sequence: TGCGTCAGCAGCCAGACACCCGGACAGCGAGAGACCCAGTACTTC. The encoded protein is CVSSQTPGQRETQYF.

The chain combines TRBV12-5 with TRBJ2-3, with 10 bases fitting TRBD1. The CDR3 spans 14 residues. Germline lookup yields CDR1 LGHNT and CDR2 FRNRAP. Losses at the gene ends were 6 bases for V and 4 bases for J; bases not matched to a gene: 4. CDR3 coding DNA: TGTGCTAGTGGGTCCGGGACAGGGGCAGATACGCAGTATTTT. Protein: CASGSGTGADTQYF. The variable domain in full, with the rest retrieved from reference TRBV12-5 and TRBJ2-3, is DARVTQTPRHKVTEMGQEVTMRCQPILGHNTVFWYRQTMMQGLELLAYFRNRAPLDDSGMPKDRFSAEMPDATLATLKIQPSEPRDSAVYFCASGSGTGADTQYFGPGTRLTVL.

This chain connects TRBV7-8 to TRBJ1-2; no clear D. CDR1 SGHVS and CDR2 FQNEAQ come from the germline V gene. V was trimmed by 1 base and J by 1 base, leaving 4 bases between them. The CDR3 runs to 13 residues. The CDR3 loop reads CASSLVVNYGYTF. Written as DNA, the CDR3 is TGTGCCAGCAGCTTAGTTGTTAACTATGGCTACACCTTC.

The CDR3 nucleotides read TGTGCCAGCAGCCATTACAGGGGCGAGACCCAGTACTTC. This gives the protein CASSHYRGETQYF. The chain is built from TRBV14 and TRBJ2-5, with 7 bases fitting TRBD1. Germline values: CDR1 SGHDN, CDR2 FVKESK. CDR3 length: 13 amino acids. Trimming cost V 3 bases and J 5 bases; bases outside gene matches: 3.

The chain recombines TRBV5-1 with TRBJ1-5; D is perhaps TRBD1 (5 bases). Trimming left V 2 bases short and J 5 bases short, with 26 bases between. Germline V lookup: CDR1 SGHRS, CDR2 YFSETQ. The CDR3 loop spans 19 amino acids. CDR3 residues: CASSFPLVVRGSSHQPQHF. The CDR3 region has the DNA TGCGCCAGCAGCTTCCCCCTAGTTGTAAGGGGCTCATCACATCAGCCCCAGCATTTT.

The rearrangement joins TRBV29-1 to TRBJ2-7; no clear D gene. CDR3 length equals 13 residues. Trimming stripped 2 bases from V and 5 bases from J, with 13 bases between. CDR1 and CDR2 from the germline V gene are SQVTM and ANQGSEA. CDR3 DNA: TGCAGCGTTGAAATTCAGTCTAGAGACGAGCAGTACTTC. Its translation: CSVEIQSRDEQYF.

CDR3 region: CSARIAGDVTDTQYF. The CDR3 DNA reads as TGCAGTGCTAGAATAGCGGGGGATGTTACAGATACGCAGTATTTT. The V call is TRBV20-1, the J call TRBJ2-3; 9 nucleotides agree with TRBD2. The V gene's germline CDR1 is DFQATT and CDR2 SNEGSKA (reference sequence). The CDR3 is 15 amino acids. Trimming removed 2 bases from V and 3 bases from J; junction bases left unmatched: 6.

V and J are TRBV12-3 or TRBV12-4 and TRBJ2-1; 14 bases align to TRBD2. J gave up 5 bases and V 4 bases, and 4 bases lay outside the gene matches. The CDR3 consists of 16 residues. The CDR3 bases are TGTGCCAGCAGTTCCAGACTAGCGGGGGGGAACAATGAGCAGTTCTTC. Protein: CASSSRLAGGNNEQFF.

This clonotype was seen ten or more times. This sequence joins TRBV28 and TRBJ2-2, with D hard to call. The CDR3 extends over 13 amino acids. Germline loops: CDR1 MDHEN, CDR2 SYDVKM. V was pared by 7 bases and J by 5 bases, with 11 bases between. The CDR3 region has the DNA TGTGCCAGCACCGTGGTCTTGACCGGGGAGCTGTTTTTT. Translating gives CASTVVLTGELFF.

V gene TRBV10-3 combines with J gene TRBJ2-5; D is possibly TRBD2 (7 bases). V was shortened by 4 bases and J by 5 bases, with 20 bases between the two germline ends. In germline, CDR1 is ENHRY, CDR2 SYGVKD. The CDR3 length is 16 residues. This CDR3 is CAISGVSGVRGETQYF. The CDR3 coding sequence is TGTGCCATCAGTGGAGTAAGCGGGGTAAGGGGGGAGACCCAGTACTTC.

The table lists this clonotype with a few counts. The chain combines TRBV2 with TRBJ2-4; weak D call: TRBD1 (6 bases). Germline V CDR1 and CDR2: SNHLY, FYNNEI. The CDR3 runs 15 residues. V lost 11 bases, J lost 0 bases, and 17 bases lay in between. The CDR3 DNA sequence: TGTGCCGGCGCGGCCCAGGGGCTAGCCAAAAACATTCAGTACTTC. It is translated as CAGAAQGLAKNIQYF.

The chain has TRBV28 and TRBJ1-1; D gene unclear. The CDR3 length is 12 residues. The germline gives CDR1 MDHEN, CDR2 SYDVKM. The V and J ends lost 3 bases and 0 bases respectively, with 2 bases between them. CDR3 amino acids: CASSLLNTEAFF. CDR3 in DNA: TGTGCCAGCAGTTTGCTGAACACTGAAGCTTTCTTT.

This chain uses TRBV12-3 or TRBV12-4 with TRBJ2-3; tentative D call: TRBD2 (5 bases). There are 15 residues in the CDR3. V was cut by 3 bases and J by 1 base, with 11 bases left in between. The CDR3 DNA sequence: TGTGCCAGCAGTTTCATAGGTAGCGGCACAGATACGCAGTATTTT. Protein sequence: CASSFIGSGTDTQYF.

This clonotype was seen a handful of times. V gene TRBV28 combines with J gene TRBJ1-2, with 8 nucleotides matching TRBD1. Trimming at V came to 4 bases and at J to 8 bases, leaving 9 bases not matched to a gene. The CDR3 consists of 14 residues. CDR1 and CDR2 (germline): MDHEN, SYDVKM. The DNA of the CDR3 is TGTGCCAGCAGTTCTCTGACAGGGGTGGAGGGCTACACCTTC. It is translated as CASSSLTGVEGYTF.